Sequencing of this T cell receptor beta chain was carried out in a study of vaccination effects on CD4 cells after COVID-19. Between the trimmed V and J ends, which lost 4 bases and 5 bases, there was a span of 17 bases. Germline CDR1 is LGHNA and CDR2 is YSLEER. The CDR3 consists of 15 residues. As regards this clone: Its antigen is not identified.

The table came from immunoSEQ multiplex PCR; TCRdb's copy has only in-frame clones and leaves some out. The repertoire holds more than 55,000 clones, with less than 80% as singletons. Cultured cells yielded isolated CD4+ T cells after around 10 days. Participants were vaccinated with two doses of either the BNT162b2 or mRNA-1273 vaccine. The material was CD4+ T cells from PBMCs cultured without peptide, obtained after COVID-19 vaccination. This TCR was recovered from a human donor who received a COVID-19 vaccine. V gene TRBV4-3 combines with J gene TRBJ2-5; D might be TRBD1 or TRBD2, each matching 6 bases. Here the CDR3 DNA reads TGCGCCAGCAGCCGCGGTTGGCAGGGGAGGGAGACCCAGTACTTC. As protein: CASSRGWQGRETQYF.